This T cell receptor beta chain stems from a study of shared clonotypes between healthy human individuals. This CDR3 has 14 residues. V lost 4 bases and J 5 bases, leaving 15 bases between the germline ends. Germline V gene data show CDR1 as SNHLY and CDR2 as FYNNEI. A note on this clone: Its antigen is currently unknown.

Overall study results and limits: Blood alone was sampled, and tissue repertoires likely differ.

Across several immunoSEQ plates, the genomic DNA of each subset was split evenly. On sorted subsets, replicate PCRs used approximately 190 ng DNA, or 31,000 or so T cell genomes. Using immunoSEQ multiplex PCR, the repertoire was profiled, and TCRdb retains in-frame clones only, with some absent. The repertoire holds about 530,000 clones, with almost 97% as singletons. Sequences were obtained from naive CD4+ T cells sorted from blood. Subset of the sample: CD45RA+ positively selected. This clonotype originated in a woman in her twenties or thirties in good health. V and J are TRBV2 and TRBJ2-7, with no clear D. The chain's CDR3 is CASSGTSHRNEQYF. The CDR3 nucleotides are TGTGCCAGCAGTGGGACCTCTCACCGGAACGAGCAGTACTTC.